The present entry profiles one T cell receptor (beta chain) with its context. The antigen remains unidentified. The data are from a study of T cell responses to AZD1222 COVID-19 vaccine. Whole-study results and caveats: Seropositivity was recorded at baseline in only 6 or 7 AZD1222 recipients. The donors showed a predominance of white British ancestry and of females, with possible underestimation of clonal diversity.

Profiling relied on immunoSEQ multiplex PCR, and the TCRdb table lists in-frame clones only, not all of them. The table lists 120,000 to 150,000 clones, roughly 80% of them singletons. The CDR3 sequence is 11 residues long. The ends lost 7 bases at V and 10 bases at J; junction bases unmatched: 4. Per germline, CDR1 MNHEY and CDR2 SVGAGI. The genes are TRBV6-5 and TRBJ2-4; the match to TRBD2 covers 7 bases. The sequenced sample was peripheral blood, obtained on day 0 of MenACWY control vaccination. This TCR derives from an adult in good health. The CDR3 loop is CASNQAGIQYF. CDR3 in DNA: TGTGCCAGCAACCAAGCGGGGATTCAGTACTTC.